Sequencing of this T cell receptor beta chain was carried out in a study of blood T cell repertoires in COVID-19. At the level of the study: Researchers got acute and convalescent COVID-19 samples from the United States, Italy and Spain. T cells, B-cell-depleted T cells, or PBMCs provided the cDNA or gDNA that served as material.

Germline V gene sequence: CDR1 GTSNPN, CDR2 SVGIG (reference sequence). The CDR3 is 11 residues long. The V end lost 8 bases, the J end lost 4 bases, and 9 bases lay between the germline ends. This clone was recorded once. In the original processing: Reference gene primer amplification gave nucleated cell count estimates. Method: immunoSEQ multiplex PCR; TCRdb's copy keeps in-frame clones and lacks some. V and J calls and clone size are those listed in that table; D and trimming were worked out from the DNA. Seen here are around 180,000 clones, 80% to 90% observed once, and the top ten hold approximately 9.9%.

Sequences were obtained from peripheral blood. The V call is TRBV30, the J call TRBJ2-1, with no clear D. The sequence was obtained from a human donor with active or convalescent COVID-19. The donor label of this sample is uncertain. The CDR3 DNA is TGTGCCCACGGTGCATACAATGAGCAGTTCTTC. Translating gives CAHGAYNEQFF.